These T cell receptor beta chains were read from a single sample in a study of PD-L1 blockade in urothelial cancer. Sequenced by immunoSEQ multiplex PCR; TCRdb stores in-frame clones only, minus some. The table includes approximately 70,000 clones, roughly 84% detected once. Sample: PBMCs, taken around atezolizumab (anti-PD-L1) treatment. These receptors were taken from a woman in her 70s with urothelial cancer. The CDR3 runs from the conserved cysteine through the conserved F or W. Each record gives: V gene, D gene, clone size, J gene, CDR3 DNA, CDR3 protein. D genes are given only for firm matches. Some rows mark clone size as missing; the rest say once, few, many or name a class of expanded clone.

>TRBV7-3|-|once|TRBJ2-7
TGTGCCAGCAGCTCCTCTAGTCCCCGGTCCTACGAGCAGTACTTC
CASSSSSPRSYEQYF
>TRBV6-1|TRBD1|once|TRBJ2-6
TGTGCCAGCAGTGAAGTTCTCTCATGGGCAGGGGGCACTGGGGCCAACGTCCTGACTTTC
CASSEVLSWAGGTGANVLTF
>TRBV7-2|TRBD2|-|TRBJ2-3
TGTGCCAGCAGCCGCACCGCGGGGGGCACAGATACGCAGTATTTT
CASSRTAGGTDTQYF
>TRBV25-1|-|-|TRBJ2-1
TGTGCCAGCAGTGAGGTTCTGGGTCGGGCAGGGGATAATGAGCAGTTCTTC
CASSEVLGRAGDNEQFF
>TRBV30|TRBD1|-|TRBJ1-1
TGTGCCTGGAGGGCAAACAGGGGGCGCATCACTGAAGCTTTCTTT
CAWRANRGRITEAFF
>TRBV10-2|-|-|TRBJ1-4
TGCGCCAGCAGTGAGTCGGGCAACAATGAAAAACTGTTTTTT
CASSESGNNEKLFF
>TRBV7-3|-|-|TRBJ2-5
TGTGCCAGCAGCTTCCAGGGTTCGGAAGAGACCCAGTACTTC
CASSFQGSEETQYF
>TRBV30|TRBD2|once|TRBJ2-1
TGTGCCTGGAGTGGGACTAGCGGGAGTATCTATGAGCAGTTCTTC
CAWSGTSGSIYEQFF
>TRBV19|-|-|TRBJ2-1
TGTGCCAGTAGTCGGCAGGTCCTTTACAATGAGCAGTTCTTC
CASSRQVLYNEQFF
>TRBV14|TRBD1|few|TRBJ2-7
TGTGCCAGCAGCCGAGTGACAGGGCCCTACGAGCAGTACTTC
CASSRVTGPYEQYF
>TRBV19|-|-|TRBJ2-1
TGTGCCAGTAGTATTTCCGGGTTTTACAATGAGCAGTTCTTC
CASSISGFYNEQFF
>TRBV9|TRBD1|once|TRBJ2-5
TGTGCCAGCAGCGTAGACCCTGGGGACAGGGGAAGGGAGACCCAGTACTTC
CASSVDPGDRGRETQYF
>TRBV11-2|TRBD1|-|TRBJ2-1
TGTGCCAGCACCTCCCTAGGACAGGAGCGCAATGAGCAGTTCTTC
CASTSLGQERNEQFF
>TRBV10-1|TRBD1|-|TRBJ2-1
TGCGCCAGCAGTGAACAGGGGAACAATGAGCAGTTCTTC
CASSEQGNNEQFF
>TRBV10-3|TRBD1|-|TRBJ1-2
TGTGCCACCGAGGACAGGGGGTATTTCTATGGCTACACCTTC
CATEDRGYFYGYTF
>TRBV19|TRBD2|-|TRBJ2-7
TGTGCCAGTAGTACTCCGGGACTAGCGGGGGAAGAGCAGTACTTC
CASSTPGLAGEEQYF
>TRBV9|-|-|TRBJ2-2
TGTGCCAGCAGCCCCGACACGAACACCGGGGAGCTGTTTTTT
CASSPDTNTGELFF
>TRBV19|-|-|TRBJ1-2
TGTGCCAGTAGTATAGGGACAGCGAACTATGGCTACACCTTC
CASSIGTANYGYTF
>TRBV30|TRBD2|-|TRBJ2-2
TGTGCCTGGAGTGCAGGACTAGCGGGTATTTTCGGGGAGCTGTTTTTT
CAWSAGLAGIFGELFF
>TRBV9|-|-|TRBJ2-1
TGTGCCAGCAGCGACGGGGCCAGGGGCCTACACAATGAGCAGTTCTTC
CASSDGARGLHNEQFF
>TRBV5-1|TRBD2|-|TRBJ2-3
TGCGCCAGCAGCTCAGGACTAGTGGGCACAGATACGCAGTATTTT
CASSSGLVGTDTQYF
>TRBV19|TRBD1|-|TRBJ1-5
TGTGCCAGTAGTGTCGGACAGGTGGGCCAGCCCCAGCATTTT
CASSVGQVGQPQHF
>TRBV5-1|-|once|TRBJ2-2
TGCGCCAGCAGCTTGGTAGTCACCGGGGAGCTGTTTTTT
CASSLVVTGELFF
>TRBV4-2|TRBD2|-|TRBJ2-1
TGTGCCAGCAGCCACACTCTTAGCGGGGGCCCTTACAATGAGCAGTTCTTC
CASSHTLSGGPYNEQFF
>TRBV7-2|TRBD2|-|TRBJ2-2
TGTGCCAGCAGCTTAGTGGCGGGGGTGGCCGGGGAGCTGTTTTTT
CASSLVAGVAGELFF
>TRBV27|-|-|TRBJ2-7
TGTGCCAGCAGTATCTACGGTAGCGAGCAGTACTTC
CASSIYGSEQYF